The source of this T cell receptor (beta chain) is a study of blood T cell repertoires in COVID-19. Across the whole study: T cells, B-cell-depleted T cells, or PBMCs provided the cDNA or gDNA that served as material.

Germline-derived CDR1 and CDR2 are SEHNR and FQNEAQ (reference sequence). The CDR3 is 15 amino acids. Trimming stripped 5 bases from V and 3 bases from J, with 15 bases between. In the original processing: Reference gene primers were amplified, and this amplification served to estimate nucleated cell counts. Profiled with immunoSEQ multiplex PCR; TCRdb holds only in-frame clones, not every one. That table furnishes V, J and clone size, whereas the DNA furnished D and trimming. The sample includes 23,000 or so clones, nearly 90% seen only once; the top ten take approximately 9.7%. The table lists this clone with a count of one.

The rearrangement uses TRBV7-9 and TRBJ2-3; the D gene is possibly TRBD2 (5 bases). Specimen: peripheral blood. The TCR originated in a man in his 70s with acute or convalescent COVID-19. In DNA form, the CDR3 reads TGTGCCAGCAGCACGAGGGTTCCGGGGACAGATACGCAGTATTTT. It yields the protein CASSTRVPGTDTQYF.